The clone carrying this T cell receptor beta chain occurred a few times. This sample is drawn from a study of CD8 T cells in ankylosing spondylitis. V lost 6 bases to trimming and J lost 4 bases; unmatched junction nucleotides: 1. In germline, CDR1 is DFQATT, CDR2 SNEGSKA (reference sequence). The CDR3 sequence is 12 residues long. TCRdb ran MiXCR on the 5' RACE reads and lists one entry per CDR3 protein. The repertoire holds fewer than 400,000 distinct CDR3 sequences, with roughly 15% as singletons. This chain links TRBV20-1 with TRBJ1-5; 9 nucleotides match TRBD1. The sequence was collected from a male donor with ankylosing spondylitis or in good health (not recorded which). Sequencing was carried out using blood, either unsorted or a sorted T cell fraction (not recorded which). The CDR3, as DNA: TGCAGTGCAGGACAGGGGAATCAGCCCCAGCATTTT. This translates into CSAGQGNQPQHF.